These T cell receptor beta chains were read from a single sample in a study of blood T cell repertoires in COVID-19. Only in-frame clones appear in the TCRdb table, and some are missing; sequencing was by immunoSEQ multiplex PCR. This sample has around 150,000 clones, with about 81% found just once. Sequenced material: peripheral blood. The receptors here all came from a human donor in a cohort sampled during active COVID-19. Each CDR3 is given with its conserved first and last residue.

TRBJ1-4 TRBV19 CATSRQGEKLFF
TRBJ2-7 TRBV10-3 CAIRSAGQAGYEQYF
TRBJ1-2 TRBV30 CAWGRTVGQAKGGYTF
TRBJ2-4 TRBV7-9 CASSMTGGLAKNIQYF
TRBJ1-2 TRBV24-1 CATSDSKQGSLYGYTF
TRBJ2-7 TRBV27 CASGGGGSSYEQYF
TRBJ2-1 TRBV28 CASSLRDEQFF
TRBJ1-2 TRBV4-1 CASSPLLTNYGYTF
TRBJ2-7 TRBV12-3/TRBV12-4 CATGGSYSYEQYF
TRBJ2-3 TRBV21-1 CASNPLAPSDTQYF
TRBJ1-6 TRBV6-5 CASSYNSGESRSPLHF
TRBJ2-7 TRBV4-3 CASSQGTGSSYEQYF
TRBJ1-1 TRBV9 CASSVVEDTEAFF
TRBJ2-1 TRBV7-2 CASSLGAERRNNEQFF
TRBJ1-4 TRBV28 CATRDSNEKLFF
TRBJ1-4 TRBV30 CAWSLLARGNEKLFF
TRBJ2-5 TRBV2 CASNLLTQETQYF
TRBJ2-5 TRBV30 CAWRRRGGETQYF
TRBJ2-3 TRBV5-4 CASRWGQGTQYF
TRBJ2-5 TRBV3-1/TRBV3-2 CASSLKGGVETQYF
TRBJ2-7 TRBV27 CASSPQVLSYEQYF
TRBJ2-7 TRBV7-2 CASSLAGAYEQYF
TRBJ2-1 TRBV11-2 CASSLAGTLYNEQFF
TRBJ2-7 TRBV7-6 CASSLATAYEQYF
TRBJ2-1 TRBV11-2 CASSQGGSPYNEQFF